This TCR beta chain originates from a study of blood T cell repertoires in COVID-19 (dated by TCRdb to the early 2020s). In terms of the full investigation: The collaborator samples originated in the United States, Italy and Spain and spanned the acute and convalescent phases of COVID-19. The prospective study material was composed of cDNA or gDNA derived from T cells, B-cell-depleted T cells, or PBMCs. Subjects who had been exposed to COVID-19, were actively infected with it, or had recovered from it provided the deeply sampled blood TCRbeta repertoires that made up the dataset. The repertoires were made available in a free public database intended to serve as a resource for research on the immune response to SARS-CoV-2. Samples came from the ongoing ImmuneRACE study (first 160 participants) plus 1,254 subjects from 6 global collaborators. Nearly every sample came with metadata listing a de-identified subject ID, COVID-19 status, age in years and sex. HLA class I and class II types, where available, came from metadata supplied by the sample provider rather than from assay-based typing. Summary of the overall study and its limitations: How much clinical and demographic metadata was included differed by source and by participant, and the metadata was provided uncurated.

V gives up 8 bases and J gives up 2 bases, and the segment between their germline ends measures 16 bases. The germline V gene gives CDR1 as WSHSY and CDR2 as SAAADI. Measured from the cysteine to the phenylalanine, the CDR3 is 14 residues long. Only the CDR3 part of the read is kept: 42 bases, read in frame from the first base. TCRbeta CDR3 regions were amplified from genomic DNA using the immunoSEQ Assay, a bias-controlled multiplex PCR. As for how the authors treated the data: The number of nucleated cells in each sample was estimated from the amplification of reference gene primers within the assay. Sequence reads were collapsed and filtered to measure the absolute abundance of every unique TCRbeta CDR3 rearrangement. Productive Simpson clonality was computed per sample as the square root of Simpson's diversity index over productive rearrangements. As stored in TCRdb, this immuneACCESS dataset retains in-frame rearrangements with V and J assigned. A fraction of the clones does not appear; measured against another copy, unresolved V genes explain less than half of the discrepancy, and the remainder lacks a known reason. That table gives V, J and clone size, and the DNA gave D and trimming. This sample is represented by fewer than 600,000 clones; 88% of them were singletons. 1.5% to 2% of the sample rests with the top ten.

Note on this clone: Its antigen has not been determined. No base-level quality is on record; no much larger clone is a single base apart.

Participants in the prospective study were aged roughly 18 to 100 years, lived in 20 to 25 United States geographic areas, and enrolled through a virtual design. To assign participants to cohorts, the prospective study relied on clinical history that participants themselves reported in a screening survey and a study questionnaire. For ImmuneRACE Cohort 3, a participant was defined as recovered based on two consecutive negative NP/OP PCR tests, clearance by a healthcare professional, or resolution of symptoms. In the prospective study, whole blood, serum and a nasopharyngeal or oropharyngeal swab were collected from each participant by mobile phlebotomists. Over a roughly two-month period, participants in the prospective study had the option of providing additional blood draws and questionnaires. Before DNA extraction, prospective study blood samples were shipped either frozen or at room temperature.

This receptor was obtained from a woman aged 35 to 49 who had recovered from COVID-19. Recombination joined TRBV10-2 with TRBJ2-7; the D region possibly corresponds to TRBD1 (7 bases align). The sequencing input was PBMCs or T cells enriched from blood (not recorded which). The CDR3 protein is CASGRQGGPYEQYF. The DNA sequence is TGCGCCAGCGGAAGACAGGGAGGACCCTACGAGCAGTACTTC.